One sample yielded the 14 T cell receptor beta chains listed below, sequenced in a study of T cell responses to AZD1222 COVID-19 vaccine. Sequencing used immunoSEQ multiplex PCR; TCRdb keeps in-frame clones, though not all of them. The sample has 150,000 to 200,000 clones; 94% are singletons. The material was peripheral blood, obtained 28 days after the second AZD1222 dose. Receptors originate from an adult who received the AZD1222 COVID-19 vaccine.

The chain links TRBV29-1 to TRBJ1-3; D is unclear. Germline V gene sequence: CDR1 SQVTM, CDR2 ANQGSEA. With 7 bases removed from V and 0 bases from J, the gap between germline ends came to 10 bases. The CDR3 sequence is 13 residues long. The CDR3 loop is CSAQTFSGNTIYF. CDR3 nucleotide sequence: TGCAGCGCACAGACCTTCTCTGGAAACACCATATATTTT.

A few counts support this clone. The rearrangement joins TRBV5-1 to TRBJ2-1, with D perhaps TRBD1 or TRBD2 (5 bases each). Trimming removed 4 bases from V and 7 bases from J, with 12 bases in between. Germline V gene sequence: CDR1 SGHRS, CDR2 YFSETQ. This CDR3 has 13 residues. CDR3 in DNA: TGCGCCAGCAGCCGGGGCCTCCAGAATGAGCAGTTCTTC. Amino acids: CASSRGLQNEQFF.

As concerns this clone: The junction does not match germline at one end; this may be a read error. This chain links TRBV12-5 with TRBJ2-5; 7 nucleotides agree with TRBD2. Germline V gene sequence: CDR1 LGHNT, CDR2 FRNRAP. The CDR3 is 15 amino acids. The CDR3 region has the DNA TGTGCTAGTGGATTGGGGGAGGGCCGGGGAAGAAACCAGTACTTC. Translated, it gives CASGLGEGRGRNQYF. Using reference TRBV12-5 and TRBJ2-5 for the parts outside the CDR3, the full variable domain is DARVTQTPRHKVTEMGQEVTMRCQPILGHNTVFWYRQTMMQGLELLAYFRNRAPLDDSGMPKDRFSAEMPDATLATLKIQPSEPRDSAVYFCASGLGEGRGRNQYFGPGTRLLVL.

CDR3: CASSKVGRRSGGNTIYF. The CDR3 region has the DNA TGTGCCAGCAGCAAAGTGGGACGAAGGTCGGGGGGAAACACCATATATTTT. The J gene is TRBJ1-3, the V gene TRBV21-1. TRBV21-1 is annotated as a pseudogene. The CDR3 length is 17 residues.

The chain combines TRBV19 with TRBJ2-1, with 10 bases lining up with TRBD2. This CDR3 contains 16 residues. Germline CDR1 LNHDA, CDR2 SQIVND (reference sequence). V shed 2 bases, J shed 6 bases, and the junction held 7 bases outside the gene matches. CDR3 sequence (DNA): TGTGCCAGTAGTATATCAGCGGGAGGGTTTACCAATGAGCAGTTCTTC. Translated, it gives CASSISAGGFTNEQFF.

The DNA of the CDR3 is TGTGCCAGCAGTTACTCGGGGTATTTAGATACGCAGTATTTT. This gives the protein CASSYSGYLDTQYF. The chain recombines TRBV6-6 with TRBJ2-3; D ambiguous. Germline CDR1 and CDR2: MNHNY and SVGAGI (reference sequence). V was cut by 0 bases and J by 5 bases, with 9 bases left in between. This CDR3 contains 14 residues.

This chain links TRBV11-2 with TRBJ2-7, with a possible D match to TRBD1 (5 bases). Trimming took off 4 bases at V and 2 bases at J, with 9 bases between the two ends. Germline CDR1 is SGHAT and CDR2 is FQNNGV. This CDR3 has 13 residues. The CDR3 protein is CASSSQGTYEQYF. The CDR3 nucleotides are TGTGCCAGCAGCTCCCAGGGTACCTACGAGCAGTACTTC.

This clone was detected once. The V gene is TRBV11-2, the J gene TRBJ2-1, with unresolved D. CDR1 is SGHAT and CDR2 is FQNNGV in the germline V gene. This CDR3 has 13 residues. V lost 0 bases, J lost 6 bases, and 6 bases lay in between. Written as DNA, the CDR3 is TGTGCCAGCAGCTTAGATTTGGGCAATGAGCAGTTCTTC. It translates to CASSLDLGNEQFF.

J is TRBJ2-1 and V is TRBV5-4; 8 nucleotides line up with TRBD2. Trimming cost V 2 bases and J 10 bases; bases outside gene matches: 5. Germline V gene sequence: CDR1 SGHNT, CDR2 YYREEE (reference sequence). The CDR3 has 13 residues. The CDR3 DNA follows: TGTGCCAGCAGCTTCTTCCAGCGGGAGGAGCAGTTCTTC. Protein product: CASSFFQREEQFF.

On this clone: At the DNA level, this CDR3 is encoded by other sequences in the same sample as well. The chain is built from TRBV18 and TRBJ1-1; a possible D gene is TRBD1 (6 bases). Between the trimmed V and J ends, which lost 4 bases and 2 bases, there was a span of 8 bases. Germline V gene lookup returns CDR1 KGHSH and CDR2 LQKENI. This CDR3 region has 13 residues. The CDR3 is CASSRTANTEAFF. CDR3 DNA: TGTGCCAGCTCACGGACAGCTAACACTGAAGCTTTCTTT.

The CDR3 sequence: CASTDPNTGELFF. The DNA of the CDR3 is TGTGCCAGCACGGACCCCAACACCGGGGAGCTGTTTTTT. The V call is TRBV28, the J call TRBJ2-2, with D uncertain. V gave up 7 bases and J gave up 2 bases, with 8 bases separating them. The CDR3 consists of 13 residues. Germline lookup yields CDR1 MDHEN and CDR2 SYDVKM.

The chain recombines TRBV6-5 with TRBJ2-1; D is uncertain. From germline, CDR1 is MNHEY and CDR2 SVGAGI. This CDR3 spans 12 amino acids. Between the trimmed V and J ends, which lost 5 bases and 5 bases, there was a span of 7 bases. Here the CDR3 reads CASSQTNNEQFF. The CDR3 DNA is TGTGCCAGCAGTCAGACAAACAATGAGCAGTTCTTC.

This chain uses TRBV15 with TRBJ1-2, with unresolved D. The CDR3 contains 15 residues. Between the trimmed V and J ends, which lost 2 bases and 4 bases, there was a span of 14 bases. The germline V gene encodes CDR1 LNHNV and CDR2 YYDKDF (reference sequence). CDR3 residues: CATSRSRGTGYGYTF. Written as DNA, the CDR3 is TGTGCCACCAGCAGATCACGGGGTACGGGCTATGGCTACACCTTC.

The rearrangement joins TRBV27 to TRBJ1-1; 10 bases line up with TRBD1. There are 14 residues in the CDR3. The V gene end was trimmed by 6 bases and the J gene end by 4 bases; junction bases not matched to a gene: 5. Germline lookup yields CDR1 MNHEY and CDR2 SMNVEV (reference sequence). CDR3 DNA: TGTGCCAGCAGGAGGGACAGGGGAAGCACTGAAGCTTTCTTT. This codes for CASRRDRGSTEAFF.